A selection of T cell receptor beta chains follows, all from one sample in a study of cytotoxic CD8 clonotypes in ibrutinib-treated CLL. TCRdb keeps only in-frame clones here, not all; method: immunoSEQ multiplex PCR. The sample carries over 130,000 clones, around 80% recorded once. Here the sequenced sample was PBMCs, taken after 36 months of ibrutinib treatment. These receptors came from a human donor with chronic lymphocytic leukemia. Each CDR3 is given with its conserved first and last residue. The D gene is left open where the match is weak. A row's size may be missing; if present it is once, few, many or a size class.

j_gene: TRBJ2-7
abundance: .
v_gene: TRBV27
d_gene: .
len: 12
CDR3nt: TGTGCCAGCAGTTCTGGGGGTCGCGAGCAGTACTTC
CDR3aa: CASSSGGREQYF

j_gene: TRBJ1-3
abundance: .
v_gene: TRBV5-1
d_gene: .
len: 15
CDR3nt: TGCGCCAGCAGCGCCGAGGGGAGCTCTGGAAACACCATATATTTT
CDR3aa: CASSAEGSSGNTIYF

j_gene: TRBJ2-2
abundance: once
v_gene: TRBV7-8
d_gene: .
len: 15
CDR3nt: TGTGCCAGCAGCTTAGCGGACATCAACACCGGGGAGCTGTTTTTT
CDR3aa: CASSLADINTGELFF

j_gene: TRBJ2-7
abundance: .
v_gene: TRBV2
d_gene: .
len: 12
CDR3nt: TGTGCCAGCTGGGGGACTGCTGAAGGACGGTACTTC
CDR3aa: CASWGTAEGRYF

j_gene: TRBJ2-3
abundance: .
v_gene: TRBV7-9
d_gene: .
len: 13
CDR3nt: TGTGCCAGCGATACAGGGAGCACAGATACGCAGTATTTT
CDR3aa: CASDTGSTDTQYF

j_gene: TRBJ2-7
abundance: .
v_gene: TRBV27
d_gene: .
len: 16
CDR3nt: TGTGCCAGCAGTTTATATCCGGGGATTAGCTCCTACGAGCAGTACTTC
CDR3aa: CASSLYPGISSYEQYF

j_gene: TRBJ2-7
abundance: .
v_gene: TRBV28
d_gene: .
len: 12
CDR3nt: TGTGCCAGCAGTTTTTGGGGATACGAGCAGTACTTC
CDR3aa: CASSFWGYEQYF

j_gene: TRBJ1-2
abundance: .
v_gene: TRBV30
d_gene: .
len: 15
CDR3nt: TGTGCCTGGGAGGGCCACGGGGGACCCTATAGGAGCTACACCTTC
CDR3aa: CAWEGHGGPYRSYTF

j_gene: TRBJ2-3
abundance: .
v_gene: TRBV7-8
d_gene: .
len: 18
CDR3nt: TGTGCCAGCAGCTTACCAAACCGGGTTCGGGCTAACACAGATACGCAGTATTTT
CDR3aa: CASSLPNRVRANTDTQYF

j_gene: TRBJ2-7
abundance: few
v_gene: TRBV7-9
d_gene: .
len: 15
CDR3nt: TGTGCCAGCAGCTTAGGATGGGGCATCACCTACGAGCAGTACTTC
CDR3aa: CASSLGWGITYEQYF

j_gene: TRBJ2-7
abundance: .
v_gene: TRBV21-1
d_gene: .
len: 9
CDR3nt: TGTGCCAGCGTTTGGGAGCAGTACTTC
CDR3aa: CASVWEQYF

j_gene: TRBJ2-1
abundance: .
v_gene: TRBV30
d_gene: .
len: 11
CDR3nt: TGTGCCTGGAGCTTGGGTAATGAGCAGTTCTTC
CDR3aa: CAWSLGNEQFF